This is a list of T cell receptor beta chains from one sample in a study of T cells in Graves' hyperthyroidism and ophthalmopathy. TCRdb ran MiXCR on the multiplex PCR reads and lists one entry per CDR3 protein. The sample contains over 500,000 distinct CDR3 sequences, around 15% of which appear only once. Input material: blood. The source of these receptors is a woman aged 40 to 49 with Graves' hyperthyroidism. Both conserved end residues are part of each CDR3. D genes are given only for firm matches. The size entry is marked missing in some rows and otherwise reads once, few, many or a size class.

v_call	j_call	clone_size	d_call	cdr3_aa	cdr3_nt
TRBV30	TRBJ1-4	many	TRBD1	CAWGFGTGGSLFF	TGTGCCTGGGGATTCGGGACAGGAGGAAGTCTGTTTTTT
TRBV5-1	TRBJ2-3	.	TRBD2	CASSLDRDYTDTQYF	TGCGCCAGCAGCTTGGACCGGGACTACACAGATACGCAGTATTTT
TRBV10-2	TRBJ2-5	few	.	CASTNGRQQETQYF	TGCGCCAGCACTAATGGCCGACAGCAAGAGACCCAGTACTTC
TRBV6-1	TRBJ1-2	many	TRBD1	CASSGDRGIYGYTF	TGTGCCAGCAGTGGGGACAGGGGAATCTATGGCTACACCTTC
TRBV10-1	TRBJ1-5	once	TRBD1	CASSEVVGGQPNQPQHF	TGCGCCAGCAGTGAGGTCGTCGGGGGACAGCCCAATCAGCCCCAGCATTTT
TRBV7-9	TRBJ1-4	many	.	CASSLQFNEKLFF	TGTGCCAGCAGCTTACAGTTTAATGAAAAACTGTTTTTT
TRBV9	TRBJ2-1	few	.	CASSVSSGAYNEQFF	TGTGCCAGCAGCGTAAGTAGCGGAGCGTACAATGAGCAGTTCTTC
TRBV11-2	TRBJ1-1	many	.	CASSVSLTGSTTEAFF	TGTGCCAGCAGCGTCTCCTTGACAGGTTCTACGACTGAAGCTTTCTTT
TRBV12-3/TRBV12-4	TRBJ2-4	many	.	CASSLVGGLTKNIQYF	TGTGCCAGCAGTTTAGTTGGGGGCCTAACCAAAAACATTCAGTACTTC
TRBV19	TRBJ2-1	.	TRBD2	CASGVGLAGGHSYNEQFF	TGTGCCAGTGGCGTCGGACTAGCGGGAGGGCACTCCTACAATGAGCAGTTCTTC
TRBV27	TRBJ1-2	many	.	CASSFALTGTYGYTF	TGTGCCAGCAGTTTCGCCTTAACCGGGACTTATGGCTACACCTTC
TRBV20-1	TRBJ2-7	many	TRBD2	CSAPTSERPYEQYF	TGCAGTGCTCCGACTAGCGAGAGACCCTACGAGCAGTACTTC
TRBV12-3/TRBV12-4	TRBJ1-2	many	.	CASSPYNYGYTF	TGTGCCAGCTCCCCGTATAACTATGGCTACACCTTC
TRBV15	TRBJ2-7	few	.	CATSRVRGFSYEQYF	TGTGCCACCAGCAGAGTACGGGGGTTCTCCTACGAGCAGTACTTC
TRBV28	TRBJ1-1	.	.	CASSQRVGGAFF	TGTGCCAGCAGCCAACGGGTCGGGGGAGCTTTCTTT
TRBV20-1	TRBJ1-2	.	.	CSARDRRGYNYGYTF	TGCAGTGCTAGAGATCGTAGGGGGTACAACTATGGCTACACCTTC
TRBV5-8	TRBJ2-7	many	.	CASSSPRGYSYEQYF	TGTGCCAGCAGCTCCCCCCGGGGCTATTCCTACGAGCAGTACTTC
TRBV7-3	TRBJ2-2	.	.	CASTYTGTQNTGELFF	TGTGCCAGCACCTATACCGGGACTCAAAACACCGGGGAGCTGTTTTTT
TRBV20-1	TRBJ1-5	many	.	CSASGEGNQPQHF	TGCAGTGCTAGCGGGGAGGGCAATCAGCCCCAGCATTTT
TRBV28	TRBJ1-2	many	.	CASRVQEYGYTF	TGTGCCAGCAGGGTACAGGAATATGGCTACACCTTC
TRBV12-5	TRBJ2-5	many	TRBD1	CASGLTGRETQYF	TGTGCTAGTGGCCTGACAGGGAGAGAGACCCAGTACTTC
TRBV7-2	TRBJ2-1	few	.	CASSPSLLGQFF	TGTGCCAGCAGCCCGAGCCTACTAGGGCAGTTCTTC
TRBV7-8	TRBJ2-2	many	.	CASSLSRLWTLSKGTGELFF	TGTGCCAGCAGCTTATCCCGACTTTGGACACTCAGCAAGGGCACCGGGGAGCTGTTTTTT
TRBV28	TRBJ2-1	.	.	CASTTAWGEQFF	TGTGCCAGCACCACCGCTTGGGGAGAGCAGTTCTTC
TRBV28	TRBJ2-1	.	TRBD1	CASLPGQGKYEQFF	TGTGCCAGCCTTCCGGGACAGGGGAAATATGAGCAGTTCTTC
TRBV6-1	TRBJ1-3	.	.	CASSESMVLEGNTIYF	TGTGCCAGCAGTGAAAGTATGGTCCTGGAAGGAAACACCATATATTTT
TRBV15	TRBJ2-2	few	TRBD2	CATSGGLAGGPHGELFF	TGTGCCACCAGCGGGGGACTAGCGGGAGGCCCCCACGGGGAGCTGTTTTTT
TRBV6-1	TRBJ1-2	many	.	CASSEAYGDIFYGYTF	TGTGCCAGCAGTGAAGCTTACGGTGACATCTTCTATGGCTACACCTTC
TRBV12-3/TRBV12-4	TRBJ2-1	many	.	CASTNPFNEQFF	TGTGCCAGCACCAACCCCTTCAATGAGCAGTTCTTC
TRBV10-3	TRBJ2-7	.	.	CAISRHRRAYEQYF	TGTGCCATCAGTCGACACCGCCGGGCCTACGAGCAGTACTTC